Below, 18 T cell receptor beta chains from the same sample are listed, as sequenced in a study of regulatory T cells in long-lasting Graves disease. Described time point: newly diagnosed GD, antithyroid drugs for less than 3 months. TCR sequences were obtained from RNA taken from PBMCs. Arm-PCR of CDR3 regions and iRepertoire HTBI primers were the basis on which TCR beta libraries were built. Via MiXCR, TCRdb re-called the multiplex PCR reads, giving one row per CDR3 protein. The sample lists 550,000 to 600,000 distinct CDR3 sequences, 15% to 20% occurring once. These data were also filed under a second study, of T cells in Graves' hyperthyroidism and ophthalmopathy.

The input for sequencing was peripheral blood mononuclear cells (PBMCs), taken at new diagnosis, from a patient treated with antithyroid drugs. Receptors were obtained from a man in his late teens or twenties with Graves disease.

This clonotype was counted between two and nine times. A clone one base away is much larger, so this may be a read error. The chain joins TRBV7-3 to TRBJ2-5; D is perhaps TRBD1 (5 bases). Germline lookup yields CDR1 SGHTA and CDR2 FQGTGA. The CDR3 is 13 amino acids. For the CDR3, the DNA is TGTGCCAGCAGCTTGACCAGGGAAGAGTCCCAGTACTTC. Its protein is CASSLTREESQYF.

The rearrangement joins TRBV29-1 to TRBJ2-1, with 9 positions matching TRBD2. Germline V gives CDR1 SQVTM, CDR2 ANQGSEA. The CDR3 length is 16 residues. The junction had 7 bases not matched to a gene; V was cut back by 3 bases and J by 1 base. CDR3 region: CSVEGGRASSYNEQFF. The CDR3 DNA follows: TGCAGCGTTGAGGGCGGGAGGGCCTCATCCTACAATGAGCAGTTCTTC.

This clonotype appeared many times. This chain connects TRBV28 to TRBJ1-6; D is undetermined. CDR3 length equals 15 residues. The germline gives CDR1 MDHEN, CDR2 SYDVKM. Deletions cut 2 bases from V and 3 bases from J, with 8 bases between. This CDR3 reads CASSLVQHYNSPLHF. CDR3 DNA: TGTGCCAGCAGTTTAGTTCAACACTATAATTCACCCCTCCACTTT.

This clonotype was seen at least ten times. The chain recombines TRBV18 with TRBJ2-2; D unresolved. The germline V and J ends were trimmed by 3 bases and 1 base, with 9 bases remaining between them. Germline-derived CDR1 and CDR2 are KGHSH and LQKENI. This CDR3 spans 15 amino acids. The CDR3 protein is CASSPSSLNTGELFF. The CDR3 bases are TGTGCCAGCTCACCCTCTTCGCTGAACACCGGGGAGCTGTTTTTT.

This sequence joins TRBV5-1 and TRBJ2-3; D call uncertain. V lost 4 bases and J lost 2, with 11 bases in between. Germline loops: CDR1 SGHRS, CDR2 YFSETQ. The CDR3 sequence is 14 residues long. For the CDR3, the DNA is TGCGCCAGCAGCCCTGGACGGACCACAGATACGCAGTATTTT. Its translation: CASSPGRTTDTQYF. The full variable domain, rest sourced from reference TRBV5-1 and TRBJ2-3, is KAGVTQTPRYLIKTRGQQVTLSCSPISGHRSVSWYQQTPGQGLQFLFEYFSETQRNKGNFPGRFSGRQFSNSRSEMNVSTLELGDSALYLCASSPGRTTDTQYFGPGTRLTVL.

This clonotype appeared many times. The V and J genes are TRBV2 and TRBJ1-6, with no clear D. V was clipped by 7 bases and J by 6 bases, with 19 bases between them. Germline V gene lookup returns CDR1 SNHLY and CDR2 FYNNEI. This CDR3 is built from 16 residues. As DNA, the CDR3 is TGTGCCAGCACCCCCGCCCAGGATTGGGTTAATTCACCCCTCCACTTT. Its protein product is CASTPAQDWVNSPLHF.

The sample holds many counts of this clonotype. J is TRBJ2-7 and V is TRBV6-5; no clear D gene. V lost 1 base to trimming and J lost 5 bases, with 12 bases between them. The germline V gene has CDR1 MNHEY and CDR2 SVGAGI. CDR3 length equals 14 residues. CDR3 region: CASSYFRRSDEQYF. CDR3 in DNA: TGTGCCAGCAGTTACTTCCGACGGTCCGACGAGCAGTACTTC.

The sample holds many counts of this clonotype. The chain carries TRBV20-1 and TRBJ1-5; 7 bases fit TRBD1. CDR3 length equals 17 residues. The V gene end was trimmed by 3 bases and the J gene end by 0 bases; junction bases not matched to a gene: 11. Looked up from germline, CDR1 is DFQATT and CDR2 is SNEGSKA (reference sequence). CDR3 DNA: TGCAGTGCTAGCCCCCGGGGGACAGAGTATAGCAATCAGCCCCAGCATTTT. As protein: CSASPRGTEYSNQPQHF.

In this sample, this clonotype turned up many times. The chain recombines TRBV25-1 with TRBJ2-5, with D possibly being TRBD2 (7 bases). V was clipped by 1 base and J by 5 bases, with 17 bases between them. Germline CDR1 reads MGHDK; CDR2 reads SYGVNS. The CDR3 consists of 16 residues. The CDR3 DNA is TGTGCCAGCAGTGAATTGGCGGGAGTAGGGGGGGAGACCCAGTACTTC. It specifies CASSELAGVGGETQYF.

There are many counts of this clonotype. The chain joins TRBV3-1 to TRBJ2-7; 11 bases match TRBD1. The V and J ends lost 8 bases and 4 bases, in that order; junction bases with no gene match: 10. The CDR3 contains 15 residues. Germline values: CDR1 LGHDT, CDR2 YNNKEL (reference sequence). CDR3: CASSQPGQGGYEQYF. In DNA form, the CDR3 reads TGTGCCAGCTCACAACCGGGACAGGGGGGGTACGAGCAGTACTTC.

This clonotype has ten or more counts. The J gene is TRBJ2-5, the V gene TRBV29-1; unclear D gene. The CDR3 extends over 14 amino acids. The germline gives CDR1 SQVTM, CDR2 ANQGSEA. Trimming shortened V by 4 bases and J by 5 bases, and 17 bases separated the two germline ends. CDR3 protein: CSVVLPGLRETQYF. The CDR3 nucleotides read TGCAGCGTTGTTCTACCTGGGTTGAGGGAGACCCAGTACTTC.

The chain employs TRBV7-9 and TRBJ1-2; D gene uncertain. Trimming stripped 5 bases from V and 3 bases from J, with 16 bases between. The CDR3 length is 15 residues. Germline loops: CDR1 SEHNR, CDR2 FQNEAQ (reference sequence). CDR3 sequence (DNA): TGTGCCAGCAGCCACCCGAGTGTGGTTCACTATGGCTACACCTTC. This codes for CASSHPSVVHYGYTF.

As concerns this clonotype: This likely stems from a read error, as it lies one base from a far larger clone. This chain links TRBV28 with TRBJ2-1, with a possible D match to TRBD1 (6 bases). The V and J ends lost 4 bases and 10 bases respectively, with 23 bases between them. The CDR3 sequence is 16 residues long. Germline V gene data show CDR1 as MDHEN and CDR2 as SYDVKM. CDR3 nucleotides: TGTGCCAGCAGTTCAAGGACAGTGTCTACTCTGAACGAGCAGTTCTTC. Amino acid sequence: CASSSRTVSTLNEQFF.

This clonotype was observed many times. The J gene is TRBJ2-7, the V gene TRBV28; 9 bases fit TRBD1. The CDR3 consists of 15 residues. The germline gives CDR1 MDHEN, CDR2 SYDVKM. Trimming at V came to 1 base and at J to 10 bases, leaving 11 bases not matched to a gene. This CDR3 is CASSLYDRAGQGQYF. CDR3 DNA: TGTGCCAGCAGTTTATACGATAGGGCGGGACAGGGCCAGTACTTC. The full variable domain, with the rest looked up from reference TRBV28 and TRBJ2-7, is DVKVTQSSRYLVKRTGEKVFLECVQDMDHENMFWYRQDPGLGLRLIYFSYDVKMKEKGDIPEGYSVSREKKERFSLILESASTNQTSMYLCASSLYDRAGQGQYFGPGTRLTVT.

This clonotype showed up many times. V gene TRBV6-5 combines with J gene TRBJ2-1, with D hard to call. CDR3 length: 12 amino acids. The germline V gene encodes CDR1 MNHEY and CDR2 SVGAGI. Trimming left V 2 bases short and J 8 bases short, with 7 bases between. CDR3 sequence reads: CASSYSRYEQFF. CDR3 nucleotides: TGTGCCAGCAGTTACAGTAGGTATGAGCAGTTCTTC.

The V and J genes are TRBV6-1 and TRBJ1-2; tentative D call: TRBD1 (6 bases). Germline CDR1 MNHNS, CDR2 SASEGT. CDR3 length: 12 amino acids. Trimming left V 6 bases short and J 4 bases short, with 9 bases between. As DNA, the CDR3 is TGTGCCAGCAGATCGACAGGCTATGGCTACACCTTC. It translates to CASRSTGYGYTF.

A few counts support this clonotype. The genes are TRBV13 and TRBJ1-6, with D maybe TRBD1 (6 bases). This CDR3 has 15 amino acids. Germline loops: CDR1 PRHDT, CDR2 FYEKMQ (reference sequence). Trimming cost V 5 bases and J 5 bases, with 13 bases left between them. The CDR3 DNA is TGTGCCAGCAGCCCCAGGGGCGGAAATAATTCACCCCTCCACTTT. Translation gives CASSPRGGNNSPLHF.

This clonotype has a count of ten or more. The chain combines TRBV20-1 with TRBJ2-1; TRBD1 agrees at 11 bases. Germline-derived CDR1 and CDR2 are DFQATT and SNEGSKA (reference sequence). This CDR3 region has 14 residues. V was clipped by 3 bases and J by 8 bases; unmatched bases: 6. The CDR3 sequence is CSASPGTGGYEQFF. CDR3 in DNA: TGCAGTGCTAGTCCCGGGACAGGGGGATATGAGCAGTTCTTC.